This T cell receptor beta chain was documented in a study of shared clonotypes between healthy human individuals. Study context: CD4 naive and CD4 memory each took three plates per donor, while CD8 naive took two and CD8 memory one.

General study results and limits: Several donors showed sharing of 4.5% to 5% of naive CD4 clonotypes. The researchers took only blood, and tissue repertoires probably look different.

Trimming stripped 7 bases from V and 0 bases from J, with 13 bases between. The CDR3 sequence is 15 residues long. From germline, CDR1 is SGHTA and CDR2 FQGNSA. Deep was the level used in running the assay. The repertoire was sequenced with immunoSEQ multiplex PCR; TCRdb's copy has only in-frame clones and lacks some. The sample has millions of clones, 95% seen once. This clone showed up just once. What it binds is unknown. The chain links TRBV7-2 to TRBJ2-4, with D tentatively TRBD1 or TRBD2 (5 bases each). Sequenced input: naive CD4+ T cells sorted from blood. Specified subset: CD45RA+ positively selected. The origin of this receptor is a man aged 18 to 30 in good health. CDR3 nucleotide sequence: TGTGCCAGCACCGAGGGGTCGTTAGCCAAAAACATTCAGTACTTC. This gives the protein CASTEGSLAKNIQYF.